Sequencing of this T cell receptor beta chain was carried out in a study of CD8+CD57+ T cells in acquired aplastic anemia. Whole-study context: Sorted CD4+ plus CD8+ cells gave DNA averaging roughly 3.2 ug.

Study conclusions and caveats: Patients and controls turned out to have roughly 30 CD8+ CDR3 sequences in common.

The study profiled TCR beta VDJ and CDR3 using genomic DNA as template. TCRdb analysed the reads with MiXCR anew, one entry per CDR3 protein. The sample carries roughly 280,000 distinct CDR3 sequences, around three fifths recorded once. This CDR3 has 11 amino acids. The germline V gene encodes CDR1 DFQATT and CDR2 SNEGSKA (reference sequence). All sequencing subjects had displayed CD8+CD57+ cell expansion on flow cytometry. This clonotype was seen only once. Its target is unknown. The specimen was sorted CD4+, CD8+, or CD8+CD57+ T cells (not recorded which) from PBMCs. This receptor was obtained from a human donor with aplastic anemia. The chain recombines TRBV20-1 with TRBJ1-4; D may be TRBD1 (6 bases). CDR3 sequence reads: CTGERAEKLFF. The CDR3 DNA sequence: TGCACAGGGGAGAGAGCTGAAAAACTGTTTTTT.